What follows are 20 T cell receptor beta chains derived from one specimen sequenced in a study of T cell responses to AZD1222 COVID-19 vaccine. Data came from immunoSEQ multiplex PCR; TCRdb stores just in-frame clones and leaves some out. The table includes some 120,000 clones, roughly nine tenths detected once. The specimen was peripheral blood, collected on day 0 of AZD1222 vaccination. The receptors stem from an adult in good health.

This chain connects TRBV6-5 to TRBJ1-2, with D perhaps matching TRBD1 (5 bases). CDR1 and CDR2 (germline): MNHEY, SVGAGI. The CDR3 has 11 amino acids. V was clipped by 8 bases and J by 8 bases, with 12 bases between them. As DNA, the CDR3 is TGTGCCAGCGGAGCAGGGAGAGGCTACACCTTC. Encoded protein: CASGAGRGYTF.

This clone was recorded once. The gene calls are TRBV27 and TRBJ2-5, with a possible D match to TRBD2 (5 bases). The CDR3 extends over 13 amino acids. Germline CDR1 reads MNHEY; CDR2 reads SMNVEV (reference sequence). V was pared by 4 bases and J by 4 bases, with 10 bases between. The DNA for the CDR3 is TGTGCCAGCAGTTGGGCCGGAGGAGAGACCCAGTACTTC. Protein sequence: CASSWAGGETQYF.

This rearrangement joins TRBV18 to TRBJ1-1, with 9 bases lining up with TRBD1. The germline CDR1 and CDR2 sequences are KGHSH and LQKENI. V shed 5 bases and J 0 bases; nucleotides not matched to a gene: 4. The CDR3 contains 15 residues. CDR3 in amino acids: CASSGQGSMNTEAFF. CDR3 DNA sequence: TGTGCCAGCTCAGGACAGGGGTCGATGAACACTGAAGCTTTCTTT.

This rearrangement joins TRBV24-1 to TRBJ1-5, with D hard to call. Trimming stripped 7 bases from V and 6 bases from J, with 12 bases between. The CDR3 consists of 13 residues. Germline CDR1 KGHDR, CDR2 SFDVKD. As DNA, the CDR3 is TGTGCCACCAGCTTCGACGGACTTCAGCCCCAGCATTTT. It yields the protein CATSFDGLQPQHF.

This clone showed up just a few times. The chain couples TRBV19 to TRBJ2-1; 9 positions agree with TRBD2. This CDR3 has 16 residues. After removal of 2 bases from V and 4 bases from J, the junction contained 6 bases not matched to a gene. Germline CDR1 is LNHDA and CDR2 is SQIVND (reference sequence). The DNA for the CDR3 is TGTGCCAGTAGTATAACGACTAGCGGACGTTACAATGAGCAGTTCTTC. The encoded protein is CASSITTSGRYNEQFF.

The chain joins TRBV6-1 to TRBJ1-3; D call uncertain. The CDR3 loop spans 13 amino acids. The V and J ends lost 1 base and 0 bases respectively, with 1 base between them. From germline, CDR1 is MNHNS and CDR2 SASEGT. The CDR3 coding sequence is TGTGCCAGCAGTGAAGTCTCTGGAAACACCATATATTTT. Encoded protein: CASSEVSGNTIYF.

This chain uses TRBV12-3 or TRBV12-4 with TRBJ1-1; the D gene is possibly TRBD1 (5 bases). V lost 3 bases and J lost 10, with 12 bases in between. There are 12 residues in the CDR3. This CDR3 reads CASSLEGRAAFF. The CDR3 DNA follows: TGTGCCAGCAGTTTGGAGGGGAGGGCAGCTTTCTTT.

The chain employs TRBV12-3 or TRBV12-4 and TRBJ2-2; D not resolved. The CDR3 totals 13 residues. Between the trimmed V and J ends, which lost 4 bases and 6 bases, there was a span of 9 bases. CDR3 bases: TGTGCCAGCAGTTCCGGTCCGCCCGGGGAGCTGTTTTTT. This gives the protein CASSSGPPGELFF.

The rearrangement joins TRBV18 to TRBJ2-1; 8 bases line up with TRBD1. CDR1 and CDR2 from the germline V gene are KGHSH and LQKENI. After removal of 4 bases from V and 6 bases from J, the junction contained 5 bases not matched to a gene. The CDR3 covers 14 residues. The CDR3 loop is CASSRETGVNEQFF. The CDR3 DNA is TGTGCCAGCTCACGTGAGACAGGGGTCAATGAGCAGTTCTTC.

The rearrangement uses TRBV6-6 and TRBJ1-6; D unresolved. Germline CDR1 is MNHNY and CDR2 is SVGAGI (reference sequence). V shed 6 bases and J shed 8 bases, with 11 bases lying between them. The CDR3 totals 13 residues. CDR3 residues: CASRGQWDSPLHF. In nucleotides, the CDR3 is TGTGCCAGCAGAGGTCAGTGGGATTCACCCCTCCACTTT.

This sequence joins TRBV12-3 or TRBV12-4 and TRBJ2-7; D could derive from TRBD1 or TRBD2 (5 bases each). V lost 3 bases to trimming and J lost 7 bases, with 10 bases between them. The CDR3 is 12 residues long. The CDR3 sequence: CASSLGVREQYF. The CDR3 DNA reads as TGTGCCAGCAGTTTGGGGGTCCGGGAGCAGTACTTC.

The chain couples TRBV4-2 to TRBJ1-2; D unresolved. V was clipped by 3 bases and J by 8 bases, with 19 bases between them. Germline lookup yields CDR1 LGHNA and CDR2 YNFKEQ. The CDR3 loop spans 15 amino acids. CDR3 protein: CASSHLGRVFRGYTF. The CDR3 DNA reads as TGTGCCAGCAGCCACCTCGGAAGGGTTTTTCGAGGCTACACCTTC.

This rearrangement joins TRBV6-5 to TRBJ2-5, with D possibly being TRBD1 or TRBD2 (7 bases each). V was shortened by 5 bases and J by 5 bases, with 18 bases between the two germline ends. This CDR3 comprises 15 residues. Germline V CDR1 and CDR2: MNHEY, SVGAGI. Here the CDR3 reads CASSHQGGRRETQYF. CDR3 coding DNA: TGTGCCAGCAGTCATCAGGGGGGGAGGCGGGAGACCCAGTACTTC.

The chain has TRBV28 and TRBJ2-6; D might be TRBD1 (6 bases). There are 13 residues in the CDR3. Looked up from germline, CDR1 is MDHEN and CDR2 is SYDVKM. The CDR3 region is CDTGCSGANVLTF. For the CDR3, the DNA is TGTGATACAGGGTGCTCTGGGGCCAACGTCCTGACTTTC.

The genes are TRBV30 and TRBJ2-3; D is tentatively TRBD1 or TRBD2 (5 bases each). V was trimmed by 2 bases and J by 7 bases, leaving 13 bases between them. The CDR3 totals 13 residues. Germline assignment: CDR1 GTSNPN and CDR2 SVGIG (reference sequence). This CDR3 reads CAWSRDPPNTQYF. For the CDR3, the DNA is TGTGCCTGGAGTCGGGACCCCCCCAATACGCAGTATTTT. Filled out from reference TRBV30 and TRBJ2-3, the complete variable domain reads SQTIHQWPATLVQPVGSPLSLECTVEGTSNPNLYWYRQAAGRGLQLLFYSVGIGQISSEVPQNLSASRPQDRQFILSSKKLLLSDSGFYLCAWSRDPPNTQYFGPGTRLTVL.

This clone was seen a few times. The CDR3 sequence: CASSGALSGEGYEQYF. CDR3 sequence (DNA): TGTGCCAGCAGTGGGGCCCTTTCGGGAGAAGGATACGAGCAGTACTTC. The chain links TRBV2 to TRBJ2-7; the D gene is possibly TRBD2 (6 bases). The V and J ends lost 4 bases and 4 bases respectively, with 20 bases between them. The germline V gene has CDR1 SNHLY and CDR2 FYNNEI. This CDR3 region has 16 residues.

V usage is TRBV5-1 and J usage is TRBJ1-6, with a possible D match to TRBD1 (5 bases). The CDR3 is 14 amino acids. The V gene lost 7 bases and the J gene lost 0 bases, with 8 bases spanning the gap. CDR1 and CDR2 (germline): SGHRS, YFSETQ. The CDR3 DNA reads TGCGCCAGCGGGCAGGGCTCCTATAATTCACCCCTCCACTTT. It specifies CASGQGSYNSPLHF.

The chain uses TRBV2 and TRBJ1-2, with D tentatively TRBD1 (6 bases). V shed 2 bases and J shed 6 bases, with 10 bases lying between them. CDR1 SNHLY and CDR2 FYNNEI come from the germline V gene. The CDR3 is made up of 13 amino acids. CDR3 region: CASSENRVDGYTF. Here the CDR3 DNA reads TGTGCCAGCAGTGAAAACAGGGTCGATGGCTACACCTTC.

This chain's CDR3 is CASRDRDYNSPLHF. The CDR3 DNA reads TGTGCCAGCAGAGACAGAGATTATAATTCACCCCTCCACTTT. The V call is TRBV7-2, the J call TRBJ1-6, with D perhaps TRBD1 (5 bases). V was clipped by 6 bases and J by 4 bases, with 10 bases between them. This CDR3 spans 14 amino acids. In germline, CDR1 is SGHTA, CDR2 FQGNSA.

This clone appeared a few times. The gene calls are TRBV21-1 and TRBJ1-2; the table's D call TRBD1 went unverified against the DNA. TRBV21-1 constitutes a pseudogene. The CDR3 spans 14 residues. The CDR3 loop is CASSSTRGSDGYTF. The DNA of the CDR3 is TGTGCCAGCAGCTCAACCAGGGGTTCGGATGGCTACACCTTC.